This TCR beta chain was observed in a study of blood T cell repertoires in COVID-19. Study as a whole: Whether acute or convalescent, the COVID-19 samples came from the United States, Italy and Spain. The analysed material was cDNA or gDNA that came from T cells, B-cell-depleted T cells, or PBMCs.

In the original processing: Cell counts per sample came from amplifying reference gene primers. The method was immunoSEQ multiplex PCR; TCRdb's version includes in-frame clones alone and lacks a portion of them. The D gene and trimming were derived from the DNA, and the V and J assignments and clone size from that table. The sample has 280,000 or so clones, approximately 83% seen once. The germline V gene has CDR1 SQVTM and CDR2 ANQGSEA. V shed 4 bases and J shed 2 bases, with 5 bases lying between them. The length of the CDR3 is 11 residues. This clone was recorded once. Other DNA sequences within the sample encode an identical CDR3.

The sample taken for sequencing was peripheral blood. This sequence joins TRBV29-1 and TRBJ1-1, with D uncertain. The clonotype comes from a woman aged 30 to 39 who had recovered from COVID-19. This CDR3 reads CSVVVNTEAFF. CDR3 in DNA: TGCAGCGTTGTAGTTAACACTGAAGCTTTCTTT. The variable domain in full, completed from reference TRBV29-1 and TRBJ1-1, reads SAVISQKPSRDICQRGTSLTIQCQVDSQVTMMFWYRQQPGQSLTLIATANQGSEATYESGFVIDKFPISRPNLTFSTLTVSNMSPEDSSIYLCSVVVNTEAFFGQGTRLTVV.